This T cell receptor beta chain comes out of a study of shared clonotypes between healthy human individuals. Study results and limitations: Unshared clonotypes carried lower generation probabilities than those common to all four donors. The sharing of about 5% of naive CD4 clonotypes was seen across a handful of donors. Sequencing depth was a factor that was expected to affect clonotype sharing among donors.

TCRdb's table, derived via immunoSEQ multiplex PCR, lists solely in-frame clones and lacks some. The sample consists of 2 million to 2.5 million clones, around 90% of them appearing once. Concerning this clone: What it recognizes is unknown. The sample carries other DNA sequences with the same CDR3.

Source material: naive CD4+ T cells from PBMCs. Subset described: CD45RA+ positively selected. The receptor's source is a man aged 18 to 30 in good health. Some clones in this sample may be carry-over from other donors' samples.

The CDR3, as DNA: TGTGCCAGCAGCTTGGGGGCTGGCACTGAAGCTTTCTTT. Translation gives CASSLGAGTEAFF. This sequence joins TRBV5-4 and TRBJ1-1; D gene unclear. The CDR3 covers 13 residues. Per germline, CDR1 SGHNT and CDR2 YYREEE (reference sequence). Trimming left V 0 bases short and J 4 bases short, with 7 bases between.